Each of the 9 T cell receptor beta chains below was sequenced from the same sample in a study of blood T cell repertoires in COVID-19 (dated by TCRdb to about 2020). Libraries were prepared through the immunoSEQ multiplex PCR assay. TCRdb provides this immuneACCESS table in a form limited to in-frame rearrangements. Some clones are lacking; in checked studies, under half of them reflect an unresolved V gene, and why the rest are absent is not known. This sample has about 220,000 clones in its table, and 75% to 85% of those were observed once. Over 10% of the sample goes to the ten largest clones. Sequences were obtained from peripheral blood. The receptors stem from a human donor in a cohort sampled during active COVID-19.

V is TRBV9 and J is TRBJ2-1; maybe TRBD2 (6 bases). This CDR3 is built from 15 residues. The ends were cut back, 4 bases at V and 6 bases at J, with 17 bases in the middle. Germline V gives CDR1 SGDLS, CDR2 YYNGEE. The CDR3 DNA follows: TGTGCCAGCAGCCAACGGGGGAGCTACGGCAATGAGCAGTTCTTC. It codes for CASSQRGSYGNEQFF.

The V gene is TRBV28, the J gene TRBJ2-1; maybe TRBD2 (5 bases). This CDR3 contains 16 residues. The germline CDR1 and CDR2 sequences are MDHEN and SYDVKM. V lost 6 bases and J lost 8, with 23 bases in between. CDR3 DNA: TGTGCCAGCAGCCTTTTAGAGGACCTCGTGAGGGATGAGCAGTTCTTC. This sequence encodes CASSLLEDLVRDEQFF. The complete variable domain, with remaining parts taken from reference TRBV28 and TRBJ2-1, reads DVKVTQSSRYLVKRTGEKVFLECVQDMDHENMFWYRQDPGLGLRLIYFSYDVKMKEKGDIPEGYSVSREKKERFSLILESASTNQTSMYLCASSLLEDLVRDEQFFGPGTRLTVL.

V and J are TRBV5-4 and TRBJ1-1; a possible D gene is TRBD1 (5 bases). The CDR3 is 15 amino acids. Trimming stripped 4 bases from V and 1 base from J, with 14 bases between. Looked up from germline, CDR1 is SGHNT and CDR2 is YYREEE (reference sequence). This CDR3 is CASSLERGGNTEAFF. For the CDR3, the DNA is TGTGCCAGCAGCCTGGAACGGGGGGGGAACACTGAAGCTTTCTTT.

This chain joins TRBV6-5 and TRBJ2-7; D call uncertain. The germline V gene encodes CDR1 MNHEY and CDR2 SVGAGI. V lost 4 bases and J lost 2, with 12 bases in between. CDR3 length: 14 residues. The CDR3 sequence is CASSSPRFAYEQYF. CDR3 DNA: TGTGCCAGCAGTTCGCCTCGGTTCGCCTACGAGCAGTACTTC.

The genes are TRBV30 and TRBJ2-3, with 8 bases fitting TRBD2. Germline V gene data show CDR1 as GTSNPN and CDR2 as SVGIG (reference sequence). There are 14 residues in the CDR3. Trimming cost V 4 bases and J 5 bases; bases outside gene matches: 8. The chain's CDR3 is CAWTFGGGLDTQYF. CDR3 coding DNA: TGTGCCTGGACGTTTGGCGGGGGGTTAGATACGCAGTATTTT.

The rearrangement links TRBV24-1 to TRBJ2-7; perhaps TRBD1 as D (6 bases). Germline CDR1 is KGHDR and CDR2 is SFDVKD. This CDR3 comprises 15 residues. V shed 1 base and J shed 3 bases, with 12 bases lying between them. CDR3 protein: CATSDFQGSGYEQYF. CDR3 DNA sequence: TGTGCCACCAGTGATTTTCAGGGGAGCGGCTACGAGCAGTACTTC.

This clone was counted a few times. CDR3 amino acids: CASSLGRNYEQYF. Written as DNA, the CDR3 is TGTGCCAGCAGCTTGGGGCGGAACTACGAGCAGTACTTC. The chain employs TRBV5-6 and TRBJ2-7; D unclear. Germline V CDR1 and CDR2: SGHDT, YYEEEE. V lost 0 bases, J lost 3 bases, and 7 bases lay in between. CDR3 size: 13 residues.

The J gene is TRBJ1-4, the V gene TRBV7-7; TRBD1 matches at 10 bases. Germline CDR1 reads SSHAT; CDR2 reads FNYEAQ (reference sequence). The CDR3 is made up of 15 amino acids. CDR3 protein: CASGQGVGANEKLFF. CDR3 nucleotides: TGTGCTAGCGGACAGGGGGTAGGGGCTAATGAAAAACTGTTTTTT.

V and J are TRBV28 and TRBJ1-1; no clear D. The germline gives CDR1 MDHEN, CDR2 SYDVKM. The length of the CDR3 is 13 residues. V lost 7 bases, J lost 0 bases, and 9 bases lay in between. CDR3 residues: CASTLTMNTEAFF. The CDR3 region has the DNA TGTGCCAGCACTCTTACTATGAACACTGAAGCTTTCTTT. The full variable domain, rest sourced from reference TRBV28 and TRBJ1-1, is DVKVTQSSRYLVKRTGEKVFLECVQDMDHENMFWYRQDPGLGLRLIYFSYDVKMKEKGDIPEGYSVSREKKERFSLILESASTNQTSMYLCASTLTMNTEAFFGQGTRLTVV.